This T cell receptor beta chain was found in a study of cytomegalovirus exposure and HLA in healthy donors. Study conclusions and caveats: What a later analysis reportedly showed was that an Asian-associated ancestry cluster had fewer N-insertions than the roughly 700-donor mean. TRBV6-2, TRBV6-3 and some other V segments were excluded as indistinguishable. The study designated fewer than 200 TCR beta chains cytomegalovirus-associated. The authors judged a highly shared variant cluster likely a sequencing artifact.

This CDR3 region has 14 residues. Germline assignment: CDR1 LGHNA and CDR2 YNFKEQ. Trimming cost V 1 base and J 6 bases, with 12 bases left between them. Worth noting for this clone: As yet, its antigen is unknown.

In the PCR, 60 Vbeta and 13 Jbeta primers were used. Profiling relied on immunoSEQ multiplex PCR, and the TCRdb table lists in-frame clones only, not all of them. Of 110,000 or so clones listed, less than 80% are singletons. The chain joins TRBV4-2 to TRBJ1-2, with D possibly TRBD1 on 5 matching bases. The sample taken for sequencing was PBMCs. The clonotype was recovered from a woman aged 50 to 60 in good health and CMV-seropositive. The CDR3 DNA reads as TGTGCCAGCAGCCAAGTCGGAGACAGCGATGGCTACACCTTC. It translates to CASSQVGDSDGYTF.